The next 12 T cell receptor beta chains were all read from a single sample in a study of CD8 T cells in ankylosing spondylitis. Study-wide results and limits: Seemingly characteristic of ankylosing spondylitis blood was a TCR beta motif consisting of about 8 highly homologous variants.

These TCRs' antigens remain unknown. TCRdb redid the calling of the 5' RACE reads with MiXCR, one entry per CDR3 protein. The sample has approximately 540,000 distinct CDR3 sequences; roughly 13% are singletons. Material: blood, either unsorted or a sorted T cell fraction (not recorded which). The receptors here all came from a male donor with ankylosing spondylitis.

The chain employs TRBV12-3 or TRBV12-4 and TRBJ1-6, with TRBD1 as a possible D gene (5 bases). The CDR3 loop spans 14 amino acids. Trimming shortened V by 5 bases and J by 14 bases, and 19 bases separated the two germline ends. The CDR3 region is CASSLGGTPGALHF. In nucleotides, the CDR3 is TGTGCCAGCAGTCTCGGGGGGACCCCCGGAGCCCTCCACTTT.

This chain connects TRBV9 to TRBJ1-5, with D perhaps matching TRBD1 (5 bases). CDR3 length: 14 residues. V lost 4 bases and J lost 5, with 13 bases in between. From germline, CDR1 is SGDLS and CDR2 YYNGEE. This chain's CDR3 is CASSPDSFDQPQHF. The CDR3 DNA follows: TGTGCCAGCAGCCCAGACAGTTTCGATCAGCCCCAGCATTTT. Complete variable domain (other parts from reference TRBV9 and TRBJ1-5): DSGVTQTPKHLITATGQRVTLRCSPRSGDLSVYWYQQSLDQGLQFLIQYYNGEERAKGNILERFSAQQFPDLHSELNLSSLELGDSALYFCASSPDSFDQPQHFGDGTRLSIL.

This clonotype showed up many times. The V and J genes are TRBV4-2 and TRBJ2-7; the match to TRBD1 covers 7 bases. The CDR3 has 15 amino acids. CDR1 is LGHNA and CDR2 is YNFKEQ in the germline V gene. The junction had 10 bases not matched to a gene; V was cut back by 4 bases and J by 4 bases. This chain's CDR3 is CASSPQMTGMYEQYF. The CDR3 bases are TGTGCCAGCAGCCCCCAAATGACAGGGATGTACGAGCAGTACTTC.

This clonotype was counted once. The rearrangement joins TRBV2 to TRBJ2-4, with a weak D call TRBD1 (6 bases). Trimming cost V 1 base and J 1 base, with 8 bases left between them. The CDR3 is 15 amino acids. CDR1 and CDR2 from the germline V gene are SNHLY and FYNNEI. This chain's CDR3 is CASSEGQGAKNIQYF. Written as DNA, the CDR3 is TGTGCCAGCAGTGAAGGGCAGGGGGCCAAAAACATTCAGTACTTC.

In its sample, this clonotype was seen many times. V gene TRBV5-1 combines with J gene TRBJ2-7; possible D gene TRBD1, 5 bases. The germline V gene encodes CDR1 SGHRS and CDR2 YFSETQ. V was trimmed by 4 bases and J by 2 bases, leaving 10 bases between them. There are 13 residues in the CDR3. The CDR3 reads CASSPQGTYEQYF. The CDR3 DNA reads as TGCGCCAGCAGCCCTCAGGGTACCTACGAGCAGTACTTC.

This clonotype came up a few times. This chain connects TRBV7-2 to TRBJ1-6; a possible D gene is TRBD1 (5 bases). Germline CDR1 and CDR2: SGHTA and FQGNSA. Trimming removed 8 bases from V and 0 bases from J, with 5 bases in between. The CDR3 is 13 amino acids. Here the CDR3 reads CASGGSYNSPLHF. CDR3 nucleotide sequence: TGTGCCAGCGGGGGCTCCTATAATTCACCCCTCCACTTT.

This clonotype was observed many times. The chain has TRBV7-9 and TRBJ2-1, with 7 bases aligning to TRBD2. The germline CDR1 and CDR2 sequences are SEHNR and FQNEAQ (reference sequence). The ends lost 4 bases at V and 7 bases at J; junction bases unmatched: 7. CDR3 length equals 14 residues. DNA of the CDR3: TGTGCCAGCAGCTCCCCGGGACTACCAAATGAGCAGTTCTTC. It translates to CASSSPGLPNEQFF.

Ten or more counts support this clonotype. The chain has TRBV29-1 and TRBJ1-3, with 9 bases that match TRBD1. With 6 bases clipped from V and 4 bases from J, the junction kept 7 bases outside the gene matches. The CDR3 is 14 amino acids. In germline, CDR1 is SQVTM, CDR2 ANQGSEA. The chain's CDR3 is CSVDGGTGGNTIYF. Written as DNA, the CDR3 is TGCAGCGTCGATGGCGGGACAGGGGGAAACACCATATATTTT.

This clonotype turned up a few times. The chain employs TRBV7-9 and TRBJ2-3; 12 nucleotides line up with TRBD2. Looked up from germline, CDR1 is SEHNR and CDR2 is FQNEAQ (reference sequence). The CDR3 consists of 14 residues. After removal of 4 bases from V and 14 bases from J, the junction contained 10 bases not matched to a gene. The CDR3 nucleotides are TGTGCCAGCAGCTCCGGGACTAGCGGGTCGACGAGGTATTTT. Amino acid sequence: CASSSGTSGSTRYF.

The J gene is TRBJ1-5, the V gene TRBV11-2; D call uncertain. CDR3 length equals 18 residues. CDR1 is SGHAT and CDR2 is FQNNGV in the germline V gene. The V gene lost 1 base and the J gene lost 2 bases, with 18 bases spanning the gap. CDR3 residues: CASSLVSGRYIGNQPQHF. The CDR3 bases are TGTGCCAGCAGCTTAGTATCAGGCCGGTATATAGGCAATCAGCCCCAGCATTTT.

The chain has TRBV7-9 and TRBJ2-3; D is unclear. CDR1 is SEHNR and CDR2 is FQNEAQ in the germline V gene (reference sequence). The CDR3 spans 14 residues. Trimming took off 0 bases at V and 3 bases at J, with 7 bases between the two ends. The CDR3 nucleotides are TGTGCCAGCAGCTTAGCGAGTCGGACAGATACGCAGTATTTT. Amino acid sequence: CASSLASRTDTQYF.

The CDR3: CATSDGGMSADTQYF. CDR3 nucleotide sequence: TGTGCCACCAGTGATGGCGGGATGAGCGCAGATACGCAGTATTTT. The chain employs TRBV24-1 and TRBJ2-3, with D perhaps TRBD2 (6 bases). Deletions cut 3 bases from V and 4 bases from J, with 13 bases between. The CDR3 has 15 residues. Looked up from germline, CDR1 is KGHDR and CDR2 is SFDVKD.